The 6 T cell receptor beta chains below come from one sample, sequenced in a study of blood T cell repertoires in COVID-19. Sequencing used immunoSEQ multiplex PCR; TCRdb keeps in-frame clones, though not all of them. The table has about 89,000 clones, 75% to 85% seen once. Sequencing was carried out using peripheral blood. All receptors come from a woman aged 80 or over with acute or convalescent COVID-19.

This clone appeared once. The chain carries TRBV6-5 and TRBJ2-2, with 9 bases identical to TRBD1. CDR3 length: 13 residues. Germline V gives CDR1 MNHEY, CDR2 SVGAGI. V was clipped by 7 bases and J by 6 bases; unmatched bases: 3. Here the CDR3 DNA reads TGTGCCAGCATTAGACAGGGGGCCGGGGAGCTGTTTTTT. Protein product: CASIRQGAGELFF.

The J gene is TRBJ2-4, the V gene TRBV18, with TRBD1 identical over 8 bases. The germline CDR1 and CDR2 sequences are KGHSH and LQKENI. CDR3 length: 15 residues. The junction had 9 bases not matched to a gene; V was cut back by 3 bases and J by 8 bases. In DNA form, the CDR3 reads TGTGCCAGCTCACCGGGACAGGTCACTTTGGACATTCAGTACTTC. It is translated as CASSPGQVTLDIQYF. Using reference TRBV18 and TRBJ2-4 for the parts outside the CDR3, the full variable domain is NAGVMQNPRHLVRRRGQEARLRCSPMKGHSHVYWYRQLPEEGLKFMVYLQKENIIDESGMPKERFSAEFPKEGPSILRIQQVVRGDSAAYFCASSPGQVTLDIQYFGAGTRLSVL.

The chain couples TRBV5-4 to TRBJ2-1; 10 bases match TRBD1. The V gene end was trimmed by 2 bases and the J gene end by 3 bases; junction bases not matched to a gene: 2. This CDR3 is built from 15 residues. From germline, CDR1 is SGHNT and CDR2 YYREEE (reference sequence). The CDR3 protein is CASSLGTGDYNEQFF. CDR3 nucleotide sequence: TGTGCCAGCAGCTTAGGGACAGGGGACTACAATGAGCAGTTCTTC.

The CDR3 here is CASSDVAGGMETQYF. CDR3 coding DNA: TGCGCCAGCAGTGACGTGGCTGGCGGGATGGAGACCCAGTACTTC. The chain links TRBV10-2 to TRBJ2-5, with D maybe TRBD2 (6 bases). Germline V CDR1 and CDR2: WSHSY, SAAADI. The CDR3 consists of 15 residues. V was shortened by 3 bases and J by 5 bases, with 16 bases between the two germline ends.

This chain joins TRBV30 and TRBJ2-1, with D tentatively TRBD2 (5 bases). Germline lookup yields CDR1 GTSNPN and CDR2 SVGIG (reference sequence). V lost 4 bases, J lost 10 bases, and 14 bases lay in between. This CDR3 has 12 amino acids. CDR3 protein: CAWKSGDVEQFF. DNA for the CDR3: TGTGCCTGGAAAAGCGGAGACGTGGAGCAGTTCTTC.

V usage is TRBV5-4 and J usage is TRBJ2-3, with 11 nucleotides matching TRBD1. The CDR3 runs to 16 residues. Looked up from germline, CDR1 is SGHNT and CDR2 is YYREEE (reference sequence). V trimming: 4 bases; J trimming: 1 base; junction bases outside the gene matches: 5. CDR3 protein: CASSTDRGHRTDTQYF. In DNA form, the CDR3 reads TGTGCCAGCAGCACGGACAGGGGGCATCGCACAGATACGCAGTATTTT.